Listed below are T cell receptor beta chains from one sample, sequenced in a study of blood T cells in healthy people across ages. TCRdb itself ran the 5' RACE reads through MiXCR, one entry per CDR3 protein. The sample consists of some 1.4 million distinct CDR3 sequences, 35% to 45% of them appearing once. The specimen was blood. These receptors all come from a woman aged 18-30 years in good health. Both conserved end residues are part of each CDR3. A D gene is named only where the DNA matches it firmly.

d_gene,len,v_gene,j_gene,CDR3aa
TRBD2,17,TRBV5-1,TRBJ2-1,CASSPRTSGSSHNEQFF
NA,14,TRBV13,TRBJ2-3,CAGSPGRPTDTQYF
NA,11,TRBV2,TRBJ2-7,CASTKGAEQYF
TRBD1,16,TRBV11-1,NA,CASSFGTGGRANIQYF
TRBD2,16,TRBV10-3,TRBJ2-1,CAISEKGLAGLNEQFF
NA,13,TRBV2,TRBJ1-5,CASRDLRDQPQHF
NA,12,TRBV29-1,TRBJ2-7,CSALSHTGEQYF
TRBD1,16,TRBV15,TRBJ2-3,CATSRNRNRGPDTQYF
NA,14,TRBV4-1,TRBJ2-7,CASSQPQPPLQQYF
TRBD2,15,TRBV29-1,TRBJ2-1,CSVEGSGRAKNEQFF
NA,16,TRBV29-1,TRBJ2-1,CSVLPLVGTSYNEQFF
NA,14,TRBV4-1,TRBJ2-7,CASSQTGLAYEQYF
TRBD1,15,TRBV7-8,TRBJ2-5,CASGEDRGLQEAQYF
NA,15,TRBV20-1,TRBJ2-1,CSARDQPGVNNEQFF
TRBD1,13,TRBV19,TRBJ1-4,CASSMGQLEKLFF
TRBD2,15,TRBV9,TRBJ2-1,CASSVSGGAWNEQFF
NA,14,TRBV25-1,TRBJ1-4,CASSDSPSLEKLFF
TRBD1,15,TRBV29-1,TRBJ2-1,CSVEFPTGGDNEQFF
NA,15,TRBV7-8,TRBJ2-3,CASSFPGLSTDTQYF
TRBD1,16,TRBV28,TRBJ2-7,CASNLSRDRGDYEQYF
NA,13,TRBV27,TRBJ2-2,CASSVRVGGELFF
TRBD1,15,TRBV7-2,TRBJ1-4,CASSFGTVNNEKLFF
NA,14,TRBV5-1,TRBJ2-1,CASSLEPSANEQFF
NA,16,TRBV12-3/TRBV12-4,TRBJ1-2,CASSRSSGIGDYGYTF
NA,11,TRBV6-1,TRBJ1-2,CATRTGDGYTF
NA,12,TRBV3-1,TRBJ1-2,CASSQVGEGYTF
TRBD2,17,TRBV7-2,TRBJ2-5,CASSSILAGAQQETQYF